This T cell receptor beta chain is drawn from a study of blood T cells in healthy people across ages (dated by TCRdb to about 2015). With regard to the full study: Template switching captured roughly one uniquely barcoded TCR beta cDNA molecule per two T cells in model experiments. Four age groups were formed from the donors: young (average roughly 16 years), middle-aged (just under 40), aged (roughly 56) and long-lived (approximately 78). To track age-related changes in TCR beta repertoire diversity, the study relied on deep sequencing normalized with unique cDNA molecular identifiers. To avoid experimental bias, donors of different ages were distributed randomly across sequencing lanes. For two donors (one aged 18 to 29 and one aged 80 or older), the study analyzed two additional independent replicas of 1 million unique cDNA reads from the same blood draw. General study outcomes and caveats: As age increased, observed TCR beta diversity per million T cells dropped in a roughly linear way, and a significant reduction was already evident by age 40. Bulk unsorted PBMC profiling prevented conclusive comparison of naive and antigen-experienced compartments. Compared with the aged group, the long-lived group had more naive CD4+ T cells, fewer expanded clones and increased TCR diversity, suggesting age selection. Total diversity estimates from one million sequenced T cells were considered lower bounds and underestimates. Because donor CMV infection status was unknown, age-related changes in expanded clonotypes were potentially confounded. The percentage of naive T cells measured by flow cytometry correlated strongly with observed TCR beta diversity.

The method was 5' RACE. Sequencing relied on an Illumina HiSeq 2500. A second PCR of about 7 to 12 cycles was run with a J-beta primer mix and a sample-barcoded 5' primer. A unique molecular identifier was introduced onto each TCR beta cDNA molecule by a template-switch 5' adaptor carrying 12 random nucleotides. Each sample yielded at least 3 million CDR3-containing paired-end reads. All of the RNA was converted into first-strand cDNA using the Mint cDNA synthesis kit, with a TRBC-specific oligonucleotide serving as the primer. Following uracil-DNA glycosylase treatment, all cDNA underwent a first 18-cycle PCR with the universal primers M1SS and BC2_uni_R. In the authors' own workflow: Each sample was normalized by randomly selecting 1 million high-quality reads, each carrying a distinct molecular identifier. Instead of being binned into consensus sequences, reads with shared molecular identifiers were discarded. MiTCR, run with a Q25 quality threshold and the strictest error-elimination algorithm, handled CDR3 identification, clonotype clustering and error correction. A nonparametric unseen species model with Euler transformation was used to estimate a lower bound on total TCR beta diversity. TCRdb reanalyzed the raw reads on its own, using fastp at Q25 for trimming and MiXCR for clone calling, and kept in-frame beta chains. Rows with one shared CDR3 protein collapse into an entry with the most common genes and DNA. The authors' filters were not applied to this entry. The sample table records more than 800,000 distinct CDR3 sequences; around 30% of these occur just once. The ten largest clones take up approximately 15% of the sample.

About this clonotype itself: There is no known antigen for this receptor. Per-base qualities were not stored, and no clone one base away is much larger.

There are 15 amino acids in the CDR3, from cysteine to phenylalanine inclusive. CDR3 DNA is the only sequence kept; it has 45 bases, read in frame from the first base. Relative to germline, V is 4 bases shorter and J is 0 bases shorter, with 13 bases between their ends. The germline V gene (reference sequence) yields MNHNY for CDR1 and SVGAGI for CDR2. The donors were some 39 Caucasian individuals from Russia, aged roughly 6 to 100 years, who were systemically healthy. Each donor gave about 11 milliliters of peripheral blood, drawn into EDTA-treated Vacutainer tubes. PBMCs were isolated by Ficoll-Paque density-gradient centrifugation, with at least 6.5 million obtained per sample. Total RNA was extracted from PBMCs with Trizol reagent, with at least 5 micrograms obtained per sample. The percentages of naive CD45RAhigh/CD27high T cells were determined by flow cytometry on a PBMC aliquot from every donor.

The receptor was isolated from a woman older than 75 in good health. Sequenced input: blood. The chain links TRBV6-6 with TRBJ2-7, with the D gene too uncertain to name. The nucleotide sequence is TGTGCCAGCAGTTCCCCTTCAGGTAGCTCCTACGAGCAGTACTTC. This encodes CASSSPSGSSYEQYF.